This record concerns one TCR beta chain sequence. The sample belongs to a study of technical replicates of blood from several donors. Sequenced by immunoSEQ multiplex PCR; TCRdb stores in-frame clones only, minus some. The sample lists some 91,000 clones; approximately 94% were seen once. V gave up 4 bases and J gave up 7 bases, with 21 bases separating them. Germline V lookup: CDR1 SGHKS, CDR2 YYEKEE (reference sequence). CDR3 length equals 15 residues. This clonotype was sampled from a human donor in good health. The material sequenced was T cells isolated from PBMCs. The chain couples TRBV5-5 to TRBJ2-7; TRBD1 is a possible D gene (7 bases). The CDR3 sequence: CASSRIGEGAGEQYF. The CDR3 DNA is TGTGCCAGCAGCCGGATCGGCGAGGGGGCGGGAGAGCAGTACTTC.